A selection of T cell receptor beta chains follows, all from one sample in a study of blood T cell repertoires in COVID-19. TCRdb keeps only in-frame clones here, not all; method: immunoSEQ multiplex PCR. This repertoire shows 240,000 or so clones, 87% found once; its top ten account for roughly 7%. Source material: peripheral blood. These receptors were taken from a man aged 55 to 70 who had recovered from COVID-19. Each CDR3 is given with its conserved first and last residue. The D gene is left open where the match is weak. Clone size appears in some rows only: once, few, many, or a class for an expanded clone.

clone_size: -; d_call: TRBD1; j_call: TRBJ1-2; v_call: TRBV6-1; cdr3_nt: TGTGCCAGCAGTGCCGGGGGACAGCAGACTAACTATGGCTACACCTTC; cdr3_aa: CASSAGGQQTNYGYTF
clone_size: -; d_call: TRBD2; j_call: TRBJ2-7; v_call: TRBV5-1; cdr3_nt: TGCGCCAGCAGCTTGGTGTTTTTAGCGGGGTCCCGAGACACCTACGAGCAGTACTTC; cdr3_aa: CASSLVFLAGSRDTYEQYF
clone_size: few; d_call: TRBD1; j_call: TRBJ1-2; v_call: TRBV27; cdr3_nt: TGTGCCAGCAGTTCTCCGGGACAGAGGAGTGGCTACACCTTC; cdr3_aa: CASSSPGQRSGYTF
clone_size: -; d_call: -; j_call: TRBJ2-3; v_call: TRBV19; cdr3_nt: TGTGCCAGTAGTTCCAGATACACAGATACGCAGTATTTT; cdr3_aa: CASSSRYTDTQYF
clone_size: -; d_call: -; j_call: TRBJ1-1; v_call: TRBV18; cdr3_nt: TGTGCCAGCTCGTCCAGCTCCGGGTCCGAAGCTTTCTTT; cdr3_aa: CASSSSSGSEAFF
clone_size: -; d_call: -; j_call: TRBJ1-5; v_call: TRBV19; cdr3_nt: TGTGCCAGTAGTAGGGTTGGGGCGGCCGGTCAGCCCCAGCATTTT; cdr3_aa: CASSRVGAAGQPQHF
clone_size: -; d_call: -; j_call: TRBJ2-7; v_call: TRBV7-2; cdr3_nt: TGTGCCAGCAGCCTCCAAGGACAGACCTACGAGCAGTACTTC; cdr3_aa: CASSLQGQTYEQYF
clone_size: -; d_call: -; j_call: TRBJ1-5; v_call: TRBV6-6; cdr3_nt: TGTGCCAGCAGTTACTCTCCCCCTAATCAGCCCCAGCATTTT; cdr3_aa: CASSYSPPNQPQHF
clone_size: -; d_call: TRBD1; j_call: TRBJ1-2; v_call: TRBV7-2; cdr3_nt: TGTGCCAGCAGCTTCTCTAGATCGGGACAGTATGGCTACACCTTC; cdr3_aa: CASSFSRSGQYGYTF
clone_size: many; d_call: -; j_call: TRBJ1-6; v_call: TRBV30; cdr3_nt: TGTGCCTGGAGTCGAGACTCCGGGGGTAATTCACCCCTCCACTTT; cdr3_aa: CAWSRDSGGNSPLHF
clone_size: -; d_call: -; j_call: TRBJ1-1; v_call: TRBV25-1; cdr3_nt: TGTGCCAGCAGTGAATACCGGAGGGGCCGTTACACTGAAGCTTTCTTT; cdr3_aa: CASSEYRRGRYTEAFF
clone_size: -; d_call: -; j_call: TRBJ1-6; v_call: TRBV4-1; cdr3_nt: TGCGCCAGCAGCCAATACAAAAATTCACCCCTCCACTTT; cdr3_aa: CASSQYKNSPLHF
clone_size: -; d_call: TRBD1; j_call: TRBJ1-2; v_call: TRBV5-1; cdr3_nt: TGCGCCAGCAGCTTGGTGGGACAGGGGTATGGCTACACCTTC; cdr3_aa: CASSLVGQGYGYTF
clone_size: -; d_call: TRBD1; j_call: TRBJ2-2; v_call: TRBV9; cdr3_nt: TGTGCCAGCAGCGTAGGGACAGGGGGCCGGTCCGGGGAGCTGTTTTTT; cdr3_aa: CASSVGTGGRSGELFF
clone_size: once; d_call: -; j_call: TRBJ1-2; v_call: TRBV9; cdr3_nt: TGTGCCAGCAGCGGCCTTCGGGACACCTTTGGCTACACCTTC; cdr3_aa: CASSGLRDTFGYTF
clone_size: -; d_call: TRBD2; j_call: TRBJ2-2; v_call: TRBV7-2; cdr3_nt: TGTGCCAGCAGCTTATTACTAGCGGGTACCGGGGAGCTGTTTTTT; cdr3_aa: CASSLLLAGTGELFF
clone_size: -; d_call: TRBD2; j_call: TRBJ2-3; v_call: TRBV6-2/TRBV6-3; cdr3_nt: TGTGCCAGCAGTGCCAGCCTCGGAGGCGGGGGGCGTGATACGCAGTATTTT; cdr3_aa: CASSASLGGGGRDTQYF
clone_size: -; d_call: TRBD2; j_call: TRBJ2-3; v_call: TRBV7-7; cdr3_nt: TGTGCCAGCAGCCCGGGGACTAGCGGGGGGGCTGGCACAGATACGCAGTATTTT; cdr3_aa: CASSPGTSGGAGTDTQYF
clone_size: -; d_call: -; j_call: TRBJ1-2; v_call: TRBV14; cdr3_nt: TGTGCCAGCAGCCAAGATAGTAGAGCTAACTATGGCTACACCTTC; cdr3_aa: CASSQDSRANYGYTF
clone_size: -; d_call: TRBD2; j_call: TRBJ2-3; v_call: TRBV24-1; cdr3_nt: TGTGCCACCCGGGGGGGGGTCCACACAGATACGCAGTATTTT; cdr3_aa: CATRGGVHTDTQYF
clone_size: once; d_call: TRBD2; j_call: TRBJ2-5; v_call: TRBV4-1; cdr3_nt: TGCGCCAGCAGCCGGTCCACGGGGGGGATCCAAGAGACCCAGTACTTC; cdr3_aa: CASSRSTGGIQETQYF
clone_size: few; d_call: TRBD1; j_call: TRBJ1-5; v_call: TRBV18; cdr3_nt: TGTGCCAGCTCACCCGGACAGGGGGCGAGGCAGCCCCAGCATTTT; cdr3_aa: CASSPGQGARQPQHF
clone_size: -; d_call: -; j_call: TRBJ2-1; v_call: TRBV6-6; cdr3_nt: TGTGCCAGCAGTTACAATCCCCAAGGGGGCAATGAGCAGTTCTTC; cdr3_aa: CASSYNPQGGNEQFF
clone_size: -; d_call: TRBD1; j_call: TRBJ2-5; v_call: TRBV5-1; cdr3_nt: TGCGCCAGCAGCTCACAGGGGTCCAGTCCCAGGGAGACCCAGTACTTC; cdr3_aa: CASSSQGSSPRETQYF
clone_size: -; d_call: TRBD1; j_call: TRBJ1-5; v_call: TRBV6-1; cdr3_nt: TGTGCCAGCAGTGAAGGGACAGGGGTCGGCAATCAGCCCCAGCATTTT; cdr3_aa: CASSEGTGVGNQPQHF
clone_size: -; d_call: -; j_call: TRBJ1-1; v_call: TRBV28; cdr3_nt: TGTGCCAGCAGTTTACCAGGGTTTACTGAAGCTTTCTTT; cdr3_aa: CASSLPGFTEAFF
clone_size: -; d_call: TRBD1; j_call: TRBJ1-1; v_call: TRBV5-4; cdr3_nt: TGTGCCAGCAGCTTCGGGACAGTGAACACTGAAGCTTTCTTT; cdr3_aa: CASSFGTVNTEAFF
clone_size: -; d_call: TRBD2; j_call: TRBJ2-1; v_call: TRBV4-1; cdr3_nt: TGCGCCAGCAGCCAAGGTTTCCTAGCGGGGGTTTACAATGAGCAGTTCTTC; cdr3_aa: CASSQGFLAGVYNEQFF
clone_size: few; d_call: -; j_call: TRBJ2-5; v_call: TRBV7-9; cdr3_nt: TGTGCCAGCAGCTTAGTACAAGAGACCCAGTACTTC; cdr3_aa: CASSLVQETQYF
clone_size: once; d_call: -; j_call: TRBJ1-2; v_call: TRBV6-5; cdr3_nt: TGTGCCAGCAGTCGCCCCGGCAGGCCGGATGGCTACACCTTC; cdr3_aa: CASSRPGRPDGYTF
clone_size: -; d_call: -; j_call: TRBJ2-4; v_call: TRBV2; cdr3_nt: TGTGCCAGCAGAACAGGGCTAGCCAAAAACATTCAGTACTTC; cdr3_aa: CASRTGLAKNIQYF
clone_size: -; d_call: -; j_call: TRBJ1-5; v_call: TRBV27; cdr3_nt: TGTGCCAGCAGTTTCAACAGCTTCAATCAGCCCCAGCATTTT; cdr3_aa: CASSFNSFNQPQHF
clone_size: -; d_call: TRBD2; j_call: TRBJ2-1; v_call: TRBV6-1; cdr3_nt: TGTGCCAGCAGTGAAGCTAGCGGGAGAAACAATGAGCAGTTCTTC; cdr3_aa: CASSEASGRNNEQFF
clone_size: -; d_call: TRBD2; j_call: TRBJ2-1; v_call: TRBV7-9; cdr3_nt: TGTGCCAGCAGCCCCAATCTAGCGGGGGGGATCTACAATGAGCAGTTCTTC; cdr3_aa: CASSPNLAGGIYNEQFF
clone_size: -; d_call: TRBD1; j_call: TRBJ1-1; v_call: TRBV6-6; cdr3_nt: TGTGCCAGCAGTTACCAGACAGGGGTGAACACTGAAGCTTTCTTT; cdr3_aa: CASSYQTGVNTEAFF
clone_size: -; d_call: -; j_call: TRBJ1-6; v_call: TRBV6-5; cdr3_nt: TGTGCCAGCAGCGATACAGGGTATAATTCACCCCTCCACTTT; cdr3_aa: CASSDTGYNSPLHF
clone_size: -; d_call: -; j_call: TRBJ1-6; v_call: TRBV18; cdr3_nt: TGTGCCAGCTCTGGGACACCGCAACCACCCCTCCACTTT; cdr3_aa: CASSGTPQPPLHF
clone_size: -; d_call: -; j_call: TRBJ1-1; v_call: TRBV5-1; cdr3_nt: TGCGCCAGCAGCCCACAACAGGGATCGGCGAATACTGAAGCTTTCTTT; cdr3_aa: CASSPQQGSANTEAFF
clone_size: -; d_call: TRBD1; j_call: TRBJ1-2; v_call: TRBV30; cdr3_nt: TGTGCCTGGACAACAGGGGGCCATGGCTACACCTTC; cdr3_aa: CAWTTGGHGYTF
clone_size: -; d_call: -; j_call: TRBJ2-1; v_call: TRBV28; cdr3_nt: TGTGCCAGCAGTAGCGGGCAATTCTACAATGAGCAGTTCTTC; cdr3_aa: CASSSGQFYNEQFF
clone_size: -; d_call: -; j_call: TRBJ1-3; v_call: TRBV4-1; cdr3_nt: TGCGCCAGCAGCCAACGGGGACTATCTGGAAACACCATATATTTT; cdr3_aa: CASSQRGLSGNTIYF
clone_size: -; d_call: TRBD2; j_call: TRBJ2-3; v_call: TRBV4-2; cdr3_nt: TGTGCCAGCAGCCGACTAGCGGGGGACGGCACAGATACGCAGTATTTT; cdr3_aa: CASSRLAGDGTDTQYF
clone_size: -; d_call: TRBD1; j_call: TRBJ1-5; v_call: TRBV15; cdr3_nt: TGTGCCGCACAGGGGGCGGGAGGTAATCAGCCCCAGCATTTT; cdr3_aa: CAAQGAGGNQPQHF
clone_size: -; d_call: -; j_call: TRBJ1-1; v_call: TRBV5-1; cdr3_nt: TGCGCCAGCAGCTTGGCCGGTGATCGTGGCACTGAAGCTTTCTTT; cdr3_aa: CASSLAGDRGTEAFF
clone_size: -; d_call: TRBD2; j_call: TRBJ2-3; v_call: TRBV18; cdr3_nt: TGTGCCAGCTCACGGGAGGCGGGGGCAGATACGCAGTATTTT; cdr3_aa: CASSREAGADTQYF
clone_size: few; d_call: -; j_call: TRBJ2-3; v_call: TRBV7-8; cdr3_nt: TGTGCCAGCAGCGTGGAGGGGGGGAGCACAGATACGCAGTATTTT; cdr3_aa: CASSVEGGSTDTQYF
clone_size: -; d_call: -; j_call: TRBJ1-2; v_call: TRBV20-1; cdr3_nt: TGCAGTGCAACTAACAGGGACGGCTACACCTTC; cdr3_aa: CSATNRDGYTF
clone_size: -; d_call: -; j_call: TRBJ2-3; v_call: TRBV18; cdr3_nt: TGTGCCAGCTCACCACCCCCGGGGGGCCTTACAGATACGCAGTATTTT; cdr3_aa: CASSPPPGGLTDTQYF
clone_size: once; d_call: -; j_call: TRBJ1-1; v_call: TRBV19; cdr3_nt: TGTGCCAGTAGTCCCCTGGGGGGGGGTGCTGAAGCTTTCTTT; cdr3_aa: CASSPLGGGAEAFF
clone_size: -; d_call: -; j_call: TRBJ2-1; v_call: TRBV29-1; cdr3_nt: TGCAGCGTTGAACTAGCTCTCAATGAGCAGTTCTTC; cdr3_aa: CSVELALNEQFF
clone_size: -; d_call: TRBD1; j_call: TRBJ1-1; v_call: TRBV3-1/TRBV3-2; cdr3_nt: TGTGCCAGCAGCACCCGGGACAGAAGGACCGCTGAAGCTTTCTTT; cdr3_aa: CASSTRDRRTAEAFF
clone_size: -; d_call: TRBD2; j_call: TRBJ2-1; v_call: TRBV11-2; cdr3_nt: TGTGCCAGCAGCCTAGCGGGGGCTAGCGGTCCCTACAATGAGCAGTTCTTC; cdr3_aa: CASSLAGASGPYNEQFF
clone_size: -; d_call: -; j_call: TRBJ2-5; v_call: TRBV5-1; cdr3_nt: TGCGCCAGCAGCTTTACAGGGCAAGAGACCCAGTACTTC; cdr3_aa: CASSFTGQETQYF
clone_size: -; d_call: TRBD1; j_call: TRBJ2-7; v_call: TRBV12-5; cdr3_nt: TGTGCTAGTGGTCAGGGACAGGGGGGTTCCTACGAGCAGTACTTC; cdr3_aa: CASGQGQGGSYEQYF
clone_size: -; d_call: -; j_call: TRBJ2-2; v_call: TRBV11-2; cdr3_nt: TGTGCCAGCAGCTTAGCGCGGACTACGTTAACCGGGGAGCTGTTTTTT; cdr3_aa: CASSLARTTLTGELFF